This T cell receptor beta chain was captured by sequencing in a study of T-cell reconstitution after alpha-beta-depleted transplantation in children. Whole-study findings and limits: The origin of alpha-beta T cells about two months after transplant was reportedly several hundred expanded graft clones. High day-60 TCRbeta diversity in some patients came from surviving recipient T cells and thymic progenitors.

Using unique molecular identifiers, the investigators prepared the TCRbeta library. TCRdb reanalysed the PCR reads using MiXCR and keeps one entry per CDR3 protein. The repertoire holds some 300,000 distinct CDR3 sequences, with about 9.4% as singletons. Ten or more counts support this clonotype. Its specificity is unknown. The sequenced sample was PBMCs, obtained before TCRalphabeta/CD19-depleted stem cell transplant. The source of this sequence is a boy in the first two years of life with acute myeloid leukemia, due to receive a stem cell transplant.

CDR3 bases: TGCAGTGCTAGAGATATCGAGACAGCCACACGTCTTTCCTACGAGCAGTACTTC. Translated: CSARDIETATRLSYEQYF. The V and J genes are TRBV20-1 and TRBJ2-7; possible D gene TRBD1, 5 bases. The CDR3 is 18 residues long. Trimming took off 0 bases at V and 1 base at J, with 22 bases between the two ends. Germline V lookup: CDR1 DFQATT, CDR2 SNEGSKA (reference sequence).